The present T cell receptor beta chain was sequenced within a study of blood T cell repertoires in COVID-19. About the study: Samples of COVID-19 (acute and convalescent) were obtained from the United States, Italy and Spain. Sample material is recorded as cDNA or gDNA derived from T cells, B-cell-depleted T cells, or PBMCs.

Original processing methods: Amplified reference gene primers provided the basis for estimating nucleated cell counts. Generated by immunoSEQ multiplex PCR, the TCRdb table keeps only in-frame clones and is missing some. The V and J calls and clone size were taken over from that table, and D and trimming were inferred from the DNA. The table includes around 60,000 clones, roughly four fifths detected once. Specimen: peripheral blood. The origin of this receptor is a man older than 75 with acute or convalescent COVID-19.

This chain's CDR3 is CASSPDGGTNTFF. The CDR3 coding sequence is TGTGCCAGCAGCCCCGACGGGGGGACTAATACTTTCTTT. This chain links TRBV7-2 with TRBJ1-1; a weak D match, TRBD1 (5 bases). This CDR3 has 13 residues. CDR1 and CDR2 from the germline V gene are SGHTA and FQGNSA. Trimming removed 5 bases from V and 12 bases from J, with 19 bases in between.